A selection of T cell receptor beta chains follows, all from one sample in a study of blood T cell repertoires in COVID-19. TCRdb's copy holds only in-frame clones and misses some; the assay was immunoSEQ multiplex PCR. This sample has fewer than 250,000 clones, with over 75% found just once. Input material: PBMCs or T cells enriched from blood (not recorded which). All receptors come from a man aged 25 to 40 in a cohort exposed to, infected with or recovered from COVID-19 (not recorded which). CDR3s include the opening cysteine and the closing phenylalanine or tryptophan. Each record gives: clone size, J gene, D gene, V gene, CDR3 protein, CDR3 DNA. A D gene is named only where the DNA matches it firmly. A clone size is listed for some rows: how often the clone was seen (once, few, many), or a class if it is expanded.

abundance: NA
j_gene: TRBJ1-1
d_gene: TRBD1
v_gene: TRBV5-1
CDR3aa: CASSLWGPGQAQNTEAFF
CDR3nt: TGCGCCAGCAGCTTGTGGGGCCCGGGACAGGCGCAGAACACTGAAGCTTTCTTT

abundance: NA
j_gene: TRBJ2-2
d_gene: TRBD1
v_gene: TRBV3-1/TRBV3-2
CDR3aa: CASSQVGQGATGELFF
CDR3nt: TGTGCCAGCAGCCAAGTGGGACAGGGTGCCACCGGGGAGCTGTTTTTT

abundance: NA
j_gene: TRBJ2-2
d_gene: NA
v_gene: TRBV5-5
CDR3aa: CASNLPGAGELFF
CDR3nt: TGTGCCAGCAACCTCCCCGGGGCCGGGGAGCTGTTTTTT

abundance: NA
j_gene: TRBJ2-7
d_gene: TRBD2
v_gene: TRBV5-1
CDR3aa: CASSSDGRDEQYF
CDR3nt: TGCGCCAGCAGCTCTGACGGGAGGGACGAGCAGTACTTC

abundance: NA
j_gene: TRBJ1-2
d_gene: NA
v_gene: TRBV9
CDR3aa: CASSDYSNYGYTF
CDR3nt: TGTGCCAGCAGCGATTACAGTAACTATGGCTACACCTTC

abundance: NA
j_gene: TRBJ2-3
d_gene: NA
v_gene: TRBV4-1
CDR3aa: CASSPRRRDTDTQYF
CDR3nt: TGCGCCAGCAGCCCCCGTAGGCGGGACACAGATACGCAGTATTTT

abundance: NA
j_gene: TRBJ1-2
d_gene: TRBD1
v_gene: TRBV7-2
CDR3aa: CASAQTGAARGYTF
CDR3nt: TGTGCCAGCGCTCAGACAGGGGCGGCGCGGGGCTACACCTTC

abundance: NA
j_gene: TRBJ2-2
d_gene: TRBD2
v_gene: TRBV13
CDR3aa: CASSLGGLAGEAGELFF
CDR3nt: TGTGCCAGCAGCTTAGGCGGACTAGCGGGAGAGGCCGGGGAGCTGTTTTTT

abundance: NA
j_gene: TRBJ2-1
d_gene: TRBD2
v_gene: TRBV5-1
CDR3aa: CASSKGLGNEQFF
CDR3nt: TGCGCCAGCAGCAAAGGACTAGGCAATGAGCAGTTCTTC

abundance: NA
j_gene: TRBJ2-7
d_gene: TRBD2
v_gene: TRBV10-1
CDR3aa: CASSAGTSAYEQYF
CDR3nt: TGCGCCAGCAGTGCGGGGACTAGCGCTTACGAGCAGTACTTC

abundance: NA
j_gene: TRBJ1-1
d_gene: NA
v_gene: TRBV5-1
CDR3aa: CASRQTDMNTEAFF
CDR3nt: TGCGCCAGCCGCCAGACGGACATGAACACTGAAGCTTTCTTT

abundance: NA
j_gene: TRBJ1-4
d_gene: NA
v_gene: TRBV5-1
CDR3aa: CASRSQGISTNEKLFF
CDR3nt: TGCGCCAGCAGGTCTCAGGGGATTTCAACTAATGAAAAACTGTTTTTT

abundance: once
j_gene: TRBJ1-1
d_gene: NA
v_gene: TRBV7-9
CDR3aa: CASSLAQGPTVMEAFF
CDR3nt: TGTGCCAGCAGCTTAGCTCAGGGGCCCACCGTTATGGAAGCTTTCTTT

abundance: NA
j_gene: TRBJ1-3
d_gene: TRBD1
v_gene: TRBV19
CDR3aa: CASSILTPTGAGNTIYF
CDR3nt: TGTGCCAGTAGTATCCTAACTCCGACAGGGGCTGGAAACACCATATATTTT

abundance: NA
j_gene: TRBJ1-3
d_gene: NA
v_gene: TRBV5-4
CDR3aa: CASSSLRDSSSGNTIYF
CDR3nt: TGTGCCAGCAGCTCGCTCCGGGACTCCAGCTCTGGAAACACCATATATTTT

abundance: NA
j_gene: TRBJ1-5
d_gene: NA
v_gene: TRBV5-6
CDR3aa: CASSPGGARGHQPQHF
CDR3nt: TGTGCCAGCAGCCCCGGGGGGGCGCGTGGCCATCAGCCCCAGCATTTT

abundance: NA
j_gene: TRBJ1-1
d_gene: NA
v_gene: TRBV29-1
CDR3aa: CSGLTFGGRGNTEAFF
CDR3nt: TGCAGCGGCCTAACCTTCGGGGGGCGCGGGAACACTGAAGCTTTCTTT

abundance: NA
j_gene: TRBJ2-5
d_gene: NA
v_gene: TRBV19
CDR3aa: CASKPYEGAGEETQYF
CDR3nt: TGTGCCAGTAAACCTTACGAGGGAGCAGGTGAAGAGACCCAGTACTTC

abundance: NA
j_gene: TRBJ2-2
d_gene: NA
v_gene: TRBV5-4
CDR3aa: CASSLGIQTGELFF
CDR3nt: TGTGCCAGCAGCCTAGGAATTCAAACCGGGGAGCTGTTTTTT

abundance: NA
j_gene: TRBJ1-1
d_gene: NA
v_gene: TRBV27
CDR3aa: CASAHPGVYTEAFF
CDR3nt: TGTGCCAGCGCCCATCCCGGGGTCTACACTGAAGCTTTCTTT

abundance: NA
j_gene: TRBJ1-5
d_gene: NA
v_gene: TRBV4-2
CDR3aa: CASSETAAGVKGQPQHF
CDR3nt: TGTGCCAGCAGCGAAACCGCAGCCGGGGTGAAGGGTCAGCCCCAGCATTTT

abundance: NA
j_gene: TRBJ2-1
d_gene: NA
v_gene: TRBV21-1
CDR3aa: CASSRTRRAQNEQFF
CDR3nt: TGTGCCAGCAGCAGGACAAGGAGGGCCCAGAATGAGCAGTTCTTC